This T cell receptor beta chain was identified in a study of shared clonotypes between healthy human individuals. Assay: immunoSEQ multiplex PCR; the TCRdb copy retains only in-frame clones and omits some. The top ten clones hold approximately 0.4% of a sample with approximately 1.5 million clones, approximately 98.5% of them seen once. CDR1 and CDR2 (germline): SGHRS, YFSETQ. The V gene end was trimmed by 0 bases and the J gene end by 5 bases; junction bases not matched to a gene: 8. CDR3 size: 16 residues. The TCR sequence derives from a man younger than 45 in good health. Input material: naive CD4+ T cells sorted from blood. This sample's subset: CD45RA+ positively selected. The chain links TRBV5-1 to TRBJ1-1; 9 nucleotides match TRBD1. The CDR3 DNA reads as TGCGCCAGCAGCTTGGGGGACAGGGTAAAGGGGACTGAAGCTTTCTTT. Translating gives CASSLGDRVKGTEAFF. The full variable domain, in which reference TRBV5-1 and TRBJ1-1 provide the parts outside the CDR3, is KAGVTQTPRYLIKTRGQQVTLSCSPISGHRSVSWYQQTPGQGLQFLFEYFSETQRNKGNFPGRFSGRQFSNSRSEMNVSTLELGDSALYLCASSLGDRVKGTEAFFGQGTRLTVV.